Listed below are T cell receptor beta chains from one sample, sequenced in a study of cytomegalovirus exposure and HLA in healthy donors. TCRdb keeps only in-frame clones here, not all; method: immunoSEQ multiplex PCR. This sample has about 140,000 clones; roughly three fifths occur once, and the top ten carry 5.5% to 7%. Material for sequencing was PBMCs. The receptors were sampled from a woman aged 55 to 70 in good health and CMV-seronegative. CDR3s include the opening cysteine and the closing phenylalanine or tryptophan. D genes are given only for firm matches. Some rows have no size entry. The others give once, few or many, or a class for an expanded clone.

CDR3 DNA,CDR3 protein,clone size,D gene,J gene,V gene
TGCAGCACCGGGGGGGGCACTAGCGGAGGCACAGATACGCAGTATTTT,CSTGGGTSGGTDTQYF,once,TRBD2,TRBJ2-3,TRBV29-1
TGTGCCAGCAGCCTAACGGGCGGGGAGCTGCGGGAGCAGTACTTC,CASSLTGGELREQYF,-,-,TRBJ2-7,TRBV11-1
TGTGCCAGCAGCTTAAAGGCGGATTCCTACGAGCAGTACTTC,CASSLKADSYEQYF,-,-,TRBJ2-7,TRBV7-7
TGTGCCAGCAGCTTAGCGCAGGGCACAGATACGCAGTATTTT,CASSLAQGTDTQYF,few,-,TRBJ2-3,TRBV7-2
TGTGCCAGCAGTTTACCCCTAGGACTAGGAAAATACGAGCAGTACTTC,CASSLPLGLGKYEQYF,-,TRBD2,TRBJ2-7,TRBV28
TGCGCCAGCAGCCAAGCCTCCACAGCCGTACGTGTTGGCTACACCTTC,CASSQASTAVRVGYTF,-,-,TRBJ1-2,TRBV4-1
TGTGCCAGCAGTTTAAGCAGGGGCAGGGAGCAGTACTTC,CASSLSRGREQYF,-,-,TRBJ2-7,TRBV27
TGTGCCAGCAGCGTACTAGCGGGGCAAGAGACCCAGTACTTC,CASSVLAGQETQYF,few,TRBD2,TRBJ2-5,TRBV7-2
TGTGCCAGCTCATCCTTGGCTGTGGGACAGGGCTACGAGCAGTACTTC,CASSSLAVGQGYEQYF,-,TRBD1,TRBJ2-7,TRBV18
TGTGCCAGCAGCGTAGTGGCCCTAGCGGGGTTCACCCTCCCCTCCTACAATGAGCAGTTCTTC,CASSVVALAGFTLPSYNEQFF,-,TRBD2,TRBJ2-1,TRBV9
TGTGCCAGCAGTTACCTCTTCCGGGACAGGGGAGCTGAAGCTTTCTTT,CASSYLFRDRGAEAFF,-,TRBD1,TRBJ1-1,TRBV6-5
TGCGCCAGCAGCTTGGACGGGACAGGGCTGGGGGAGCAGTACTTC,CASSLDGTGLGEQYF,-,TRBD1,TRBJ2-7,TRBV5-1
TGTGCCAGCAGCTTGGCTAGCGGGGTTTGGGAGCAGTACTTC,CASSLASGVWEQYF,once,TRBD2,TRBJ2-5,TRBV7-9
TGTGCCAGCAGCTTGGGAGGGAGGTTCTACGAGCAGTACTTC,CASSLGGRFYEQYF,-,TRBD2,TRBJ2-7,TRBV11-2
TGTGCCAGCAGCTTAGCTACCGTCACAGATACGCAGTATTTT,CASSLATVTDTQYF,-,-,TRBJ2-3,TRBV11-2
TGTGCCAGCAGCTTCCGACAGGACTATGGCTACACCTTC,CASSFRQDYGYTF,-,-,TRBJ1-2,TRBV7-2
TGTGCCAGCAGCCTAAAACGAGGGCGTGAGCAGTACTTC,CASSLKRGREQYF,-,-,TRBJ2-7,TRBV7-2
TGTGCCAGCAGTGACCGACTAGCGGGGGGCACAACTTACGAGCAGTACTTC,CASSDRLAGGTTYEQYF,once,TRBD2,TRBJ2-7,TRBV6-1
TGTGCCAGCTCACCATTCCAGCGGGGGGACGAGCAGTACTTC,CASSPFQRGDEQYF,-,TRBD2,TRBJ2-7,TRBV18